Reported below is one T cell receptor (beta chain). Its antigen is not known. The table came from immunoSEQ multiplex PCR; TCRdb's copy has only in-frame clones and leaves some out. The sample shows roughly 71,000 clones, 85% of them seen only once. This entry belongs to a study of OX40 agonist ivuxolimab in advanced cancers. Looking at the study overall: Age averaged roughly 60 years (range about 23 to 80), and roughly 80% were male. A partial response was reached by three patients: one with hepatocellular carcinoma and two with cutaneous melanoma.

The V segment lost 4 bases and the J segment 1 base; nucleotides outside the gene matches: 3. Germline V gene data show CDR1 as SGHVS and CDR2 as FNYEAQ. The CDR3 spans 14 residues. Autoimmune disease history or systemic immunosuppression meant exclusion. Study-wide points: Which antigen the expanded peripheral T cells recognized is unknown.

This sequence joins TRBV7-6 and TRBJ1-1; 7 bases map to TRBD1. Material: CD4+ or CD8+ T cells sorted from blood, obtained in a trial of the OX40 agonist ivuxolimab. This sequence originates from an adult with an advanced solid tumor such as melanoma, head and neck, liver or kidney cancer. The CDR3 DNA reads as TGTGCCAGCAGCTCAGGGGGAGCGAACACTGAAGCTTTCTTT. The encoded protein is CASSSGGANTEAFF.